Shown below are 8 T cell receptor beta chains from a single sample sequenced in a study of T cell responses to AZD1222 COVID-19 vaccine. Sequencing used immunoSEQ multiplex PCR; TCRdb keeps in-frame clones, though not all of them. The sample lists about 140,000 clones, about 92% seen once, with just over 3% in the top ten. This specimen was peripheral blood, taken on day 0 of AZD1222 vaccination. The source of these receptors is an adult in good health.

This clone was recorded a few times. The chain joins TRBV19 to TRBJ1-3; D not resolved. Trimming removed 5 bases from V and 4 bases from J, with 9 bases in between. CDR1 LNHDA and CDR2 SQIVND come from the germline V gene (reference sequence). The CDR3 covers 13 residues. CDR3 residues: CASSPDRGNTIYF. For the CDR3, the DNA is TGTGCCAGTAGTCCAGATCGCGGAAACACCATATATTTT.

The rearrangement links TRBV27 to TRBJ1-2; D might be TRBD1 (6 bases). CDR1 is MNHEY, CDR2 SMNVEV, per germline (reference sequence). The length of the CDR3 is 14 residues. The germline V and J ends were trimmed by 7 bases and 6 bases, with 18 bases remaining between them. CDR3 nucleotide sequence: TGTGCCAGCACCCCCTCTGGGGGGGGCGATGGCTACACCTTC. Translated, it gives CASTPSGGGDGYTF.

The rearrangement joins TRBV7-9 to TRBJ1-4; tentative D call: TRBD1 (5 bases). Germline V CDR1 and CDR2: SEHNR, FQNEAQ (reference sequence). Trimming pared 1 base from V and 8 bases from J, leaving 8 bases between. The CDR3 is 13 residues long. The CDR3 reads CASSLGDREKLFF. CDR3 DNA sequence: TGTGCCAGCAGCTTAGGGGACCGCGAAAAACTGTTTTTT. The whole variable domain, remainder taken from reference TRBV7-9 and TRBJ1-4, is DTGVSQNPRHKITKRGQNVTFRCDPISEHNRLYWYRQTLGQGPEFLTYFQNEAQLEKSRLLSDRFSAERPKGSFSTLEIQRTEQGDSAMYLCASSLGDREKLFFGSGTQLSVL.

The rearrangement joins TRBV2 to TRBJ2-3, with 12 bases fitting TRBD2. Germline CDR1 reads SNHLY; CDR2 reads FYNNEI. CDR3 length: 16 amino acids. The junction had 7 bases not matched to a gene; V was cut back by 5 bases and J by 4 bases. Here the CDR3 DNA reads TGTGCCAGCAGTCAGACTAGCGGGAGACCCCCAGATACGCAGTATTTT. This translates into CASSQTSGRPPDTQYF.

This clone was counted between two and nine times. The chain links TRBV5-6 to TRBJ2-2; 9 bases fit TRBD2. The CDR3 runs 16 residues. Losses at the gene ends were 0 bases for V and 6 bases for J; bases not matched to a gene: 6. Germline V lookup: CDR1 SGHDT, CDR2 YYEEEE. Written as DNA, the CDR3 is TGTGCCAGCAGCTTGGGACTAGCGGACGTCGCCGGGGAGCTGTTTTTT. Amino acid sequence: CASSLGLADVAGELFF.

The chain has TRBV6-5 and TRBJ1-5; unclear D gene. This CDR3 region has 16 residues. V was cut by 0 bases and J by 0 bases, with 9 bases left in between. Germline V gene data show CDR1 as MNHEY and CDR2 as SVGAGI. The CDR3 DNA follows: TGTGCCAGCAGTTACTCTCGCCTGACTAGCAATCAGCCCCAGCATTTT. Translating it yields CASSYSRLTSNQPQHF.

V gene TRBV19 combines with J gene TRBJ1-4, with 7 bases identical to TRBD1. There are 15 residues in the CDR3. The V and J ends lost 3 bases and 8 bases, in that order; junction bases with no gene match: 9. Germline CDR1 is LNHDA and CDR2 is SQIVND (reference sequence). CDR3 bases: TGTGCCAGTAGTATTTGGGCCACAGGGGACGAAAAACTGTTTTTT. Translating it yields CASSIWATGDEKLFF.

The rearrangement uses TRBV19 and TRBJ2-7; D uncertain. The V end was cut by 1 base, the J end by 2 bases, with 6 bases between. CDR1 is LNHDA, CDR2 SQIVND, per germline (reference sequence). The CDR3 has 13 residues. The CDR3 sequence: CASSIVWAYEQYF. CDR3 coding DNA: TGTGCCAGTAGTATAGTGTGGGCCTACGAGCAGTACTTC. The variable domain in full, with the rest retrieved from reference TRBV19 and TRBJ2-7, is DGGITQSPKYLFRKEGQNVTLSCEQNLNHDAMYWYRQDPGQGLRLIYYSQIVNDFQKGDIAEGYSVSREKKESFPLTVTSAQKNPTAFYLCASSIVWAYEQYFGPGTRLTVT.